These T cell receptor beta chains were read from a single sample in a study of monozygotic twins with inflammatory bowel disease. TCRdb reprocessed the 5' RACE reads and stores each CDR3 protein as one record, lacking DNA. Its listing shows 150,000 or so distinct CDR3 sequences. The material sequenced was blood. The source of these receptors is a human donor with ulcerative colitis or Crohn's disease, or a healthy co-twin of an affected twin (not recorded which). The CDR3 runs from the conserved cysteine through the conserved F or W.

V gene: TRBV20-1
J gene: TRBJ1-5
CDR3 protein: CSAGRRDQPQHF

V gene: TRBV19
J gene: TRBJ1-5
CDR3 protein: CASSPTTGNQPQHF

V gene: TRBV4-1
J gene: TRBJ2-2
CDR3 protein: CASSHLWATGELFF

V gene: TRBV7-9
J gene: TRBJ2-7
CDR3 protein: CASSSQREKYGQYF

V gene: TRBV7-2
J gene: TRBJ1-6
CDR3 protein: CASSPRQTQAPLHF

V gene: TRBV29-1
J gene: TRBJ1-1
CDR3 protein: CSVEDLPEAFF

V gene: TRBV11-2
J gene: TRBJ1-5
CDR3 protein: CASSLGRAGNQPQHF

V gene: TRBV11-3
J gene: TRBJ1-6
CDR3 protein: CASSADVGSPLHF

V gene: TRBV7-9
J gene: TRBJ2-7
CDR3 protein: CASRAGVREQYF

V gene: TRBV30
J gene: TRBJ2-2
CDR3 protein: CAWSPPGLAVDTGELFF

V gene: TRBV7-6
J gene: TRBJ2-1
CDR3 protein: CASRLGGGVPSDEQFF

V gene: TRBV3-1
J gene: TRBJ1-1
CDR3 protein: CASSQIPTGARDTEAFF

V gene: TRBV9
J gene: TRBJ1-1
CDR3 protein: CASSVGSYTEAFF

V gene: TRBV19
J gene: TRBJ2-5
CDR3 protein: CASSMSRQETQYF

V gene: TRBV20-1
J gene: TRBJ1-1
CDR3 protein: CSARDLDRGSGLNTEAFF

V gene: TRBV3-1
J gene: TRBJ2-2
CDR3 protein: CASSPRTSGRSRRGTGELFF

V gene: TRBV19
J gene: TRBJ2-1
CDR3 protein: CASRIRQGAEGNEQFF

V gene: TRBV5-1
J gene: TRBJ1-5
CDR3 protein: CASSLGGNSNQPQHF

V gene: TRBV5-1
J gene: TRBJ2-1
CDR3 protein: CASSLVRGPSNEQFF

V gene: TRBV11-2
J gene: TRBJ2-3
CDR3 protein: CASRLEAGGTDTQYF

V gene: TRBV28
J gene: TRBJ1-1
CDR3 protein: CASSGRQGVRTEAFF

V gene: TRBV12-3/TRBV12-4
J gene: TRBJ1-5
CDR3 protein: CASSLGHRGSQPQHF

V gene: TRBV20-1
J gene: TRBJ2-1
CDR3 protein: CSGTGRYNEQFF

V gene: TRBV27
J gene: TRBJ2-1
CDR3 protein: CASSLLASYNEQFF

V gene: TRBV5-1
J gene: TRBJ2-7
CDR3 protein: CASSSASYEQYF

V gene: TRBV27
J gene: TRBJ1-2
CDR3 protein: CASSLQGFGGYTF

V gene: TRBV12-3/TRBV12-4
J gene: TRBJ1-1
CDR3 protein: CASSLWDRHTEAFF

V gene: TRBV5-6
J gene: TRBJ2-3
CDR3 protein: CASSPWDRRTDTQYF

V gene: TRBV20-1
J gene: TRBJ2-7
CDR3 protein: CSASYRQSSYEQYF

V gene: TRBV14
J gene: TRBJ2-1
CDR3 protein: CASSQDSRGGKSYNEQFF

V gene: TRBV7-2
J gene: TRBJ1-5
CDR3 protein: CASSPGDRNQPQHF

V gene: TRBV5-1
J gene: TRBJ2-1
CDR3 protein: CASSLGGQVNEQFF

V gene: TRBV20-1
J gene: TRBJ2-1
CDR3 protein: CSARADREGDEQFF

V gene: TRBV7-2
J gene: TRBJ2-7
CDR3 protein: CASSLDSTGKMDEQYF

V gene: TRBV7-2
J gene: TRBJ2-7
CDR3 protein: CASSLGHLSNEQYF

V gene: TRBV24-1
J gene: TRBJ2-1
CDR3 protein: CATSDLTVSPGGQFF

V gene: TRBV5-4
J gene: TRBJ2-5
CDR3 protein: CASSPGSRETQYF

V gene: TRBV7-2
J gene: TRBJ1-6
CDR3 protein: CASSLQGSYNSPLHF

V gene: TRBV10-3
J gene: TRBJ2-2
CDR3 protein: CATHPGLRTGELFF

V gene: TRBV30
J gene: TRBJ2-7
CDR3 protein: CALRLAGIYEQYF

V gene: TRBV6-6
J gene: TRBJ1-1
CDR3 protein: CASSYGQYTEAFF